The 8 T cell receptor beta chains presented below share a single source sample, sequenced in a study of control samples from healthy donors and cancer patients. Produced via immunoSEQ multiplex PCR; TCRdb's table is partial and in-frame only. The sample includes more than 150,000 clones, roughly 92% of them seen just once. Source material: blood. All receptors come from a woman aged 30 to 39 in good health.

This rearrangement joins TRBV10-3 to TRBJ1-5, with D hard to call. CDR3 size: 13 residues. V lost 0 bases and J lost 5, with 5 bases in between. In germline, CDR1 is ENHRY, CDR2 SYGVKD. Here the CDR3 DNA reads TGTGCCATCAGTGAGTCGTGGGATCAGCCCCAGCATTTT. Translation: CAISESWDQPQHF.

This clone was seen once. This chain links TRBV28 with TRBJ1-5, with D possibly matching TRBD1 (6 bases). Trimming took 2 bases from V and 3 from J, leaving 11 bases between them. This CDR3 is built from 15 residues. Germline V gene data show CDR1 as MDHEN and CDR2 as SYDVKM. CDR3: CASSLMGGPNQPQHF. For the CDR3, the DNA is TGTGCCAGCAGTTTAATGGGGGGGCCCAATCAGCCCCAGCATTTT.

For the CDR3, the DNA is TGTGCCAGCAGTTTGTCTCCACAGCTTGGCTACACCTTC. Residues: CASSLSPQLGYTF. The chain employs TRBV27 and TRBJ1-2; D unresolved. This CDR3 is built from 13 residues. CDR1 and CDR2 from the germline V gene are MNHEY and SMNVEV (reference sequence). Trimming pared 3 bases from V and 7 bases from J, leaving 12 bases between.

The chain has TRBV12-5 and TRBJ2-3; the match to TRBD2 covers 10 bases. The CDR3 has 15 amino acids. The V segment lost 3 bases and the J segment 6 bases; nucleotides outside the gene matches: 6. Germline V CDR1 and CDR2: LGHNT, FRNRAP. CDR3 in DNA: TGTGCTAGTGGTTTAGGGCTAGCGGGAGCGGATACGCAGTATTTT. It encodes CASGLGLAGADTQYF.

This chain links TRBV27 with TRBJ2-7, with D unclear. Germline V CDR1 and CDR2: MNHEY, SMNVEV (reference sequence). This CDR3 is 11 amino acids long. V was pared by 8 bases and J by 0 bases, with 5 bases between. The CDR3: CASSTSYEQYF. CDR3 sequence (DNA): TGTGCCAGCTCCACCTCCTACGAGCAGTACTTC.

This clone was recorded only once. The V gene is TRBV2, the J gene TRBJ2-7; 9 bases are a match to TRBD1. J was trimmed by 5 bases and V by 3 bases; bases with no gene match: 5. The germline V gene encodes CDR1 SNHLY and CDR2 FYNNEI. CDR3 length: 14 residues. CDR3 residues: CASSETGGDHEQYF. In DNA, the CDR3 is TGTGCCAGCAGTGAGACAGGGGGGGACCACGAGCAGTACTTC.

This clone was recorded only once. V is TRBV5-3 and J is TRBJ1-5; 7 bases map to TRBD1. TRBV5-3 is known as an ORF, though its function is uncertain. J was trimmed by 0 bases and V by 0 bases; bases with no gene match: 0. This CDR3 is built from 15 residues. CDR3 bases: TGTGCCAGAAGCTTGGGACAGGGTAGCAATCAGCCCCAGCATTTT. Amino acids: CARSLGQGSNQPQHF.

Only one count was recorded for this clone. The chain links TRBV6-2 or TRBV6-3 to TRBJ1-6; the D is unclear. The V and J ends lost 1 base and 3 bases respectively, with 1 base between them. The CDR3 totals 13 residues. Germline V CDR1 and CDR2: MNHEY, SVGEGT. CDR3 sequence: CASSYFYNSPLHF. The CDR3 nucleotides read TGTGCCAGCAGTTACTTCTATAATTCACCCCTCCACTTT.